In this sample, the clone carrying this T cell receptor beta chain is medium-sized. The sample is drawn from a study of spatial heterogeneity in lung cancer. Time point denoted: sample taken at primary tumor resection. Frozen PBMC, nontumor lung or tumor provided whole RNA, which was sequenced unsorted. Every molecule of TCR cDNA had its own unique molecular identifier. TCRdb used MiXCR to reprocess the 5' RACE reads, holding one entry per CDR3 protein. The top ten clones hold around 27% of a sample with roughly 8,200 distinct CDR3 sequences, over 7.5% of them seen once. V was pared by 3 bases and J by 1 base, with 18 bases between. The V gene's germline CDR1 is SGHAT and CDR2 FQNNGV. This CDR3 has 17 residues.

Specimen: PBMCs, collected at surgery. The gene calls are TRBV11-2 and TRBJ2-5; D remains unclear. This sequence was found in a female donor with early-stage non-small cell lung cancer. The CDR3 spells CASSLKRSSRLQETQYF. For the CDR3, the DNA is TGTGCCAGCAGCTTGAAGAGGTCCTCTCGTCTCCAAGAGACCCAGTACTTC.